This T cell receptor (beta chain) was captured in a study of low-dose radiotherapy and immunotherapy resistance in tumors. Study in general: In Cohort 2, 1 Gy per fraction was delivered every two weeks, for a total of 13 Gy over 26 weeks. The authors gave intravenous cyclophosphamide 200 mg/m2 every two weeks, one day before radiation and immunotherapy.

With TRAV- and TRBV-specific primers, first-strand cDNA was made, covering the alpha and beta chains. TCR amplification involved 20 PCR cycles with a constant-region primer and V-primer adapter. Each CDR3 protein gets one entry after TCRdb re-called the reads with MiXCR. The repertoire includes 80,000 or so distinct CDR3 sequences, less than 20% of them detected once, and about 1.3% sits in the top ten. This clonotype was observed at least ten times. Sample time point: after trial treatment. Treatment specified: LDRT plus nivolumab, ipilimumab, low-dose cyclophosphamide and aspirin (RACIN trial). Each donor was administered nivolumab, ipilimumab, aspirin, low-dose cyclophosphamide and low-dose radiotherapy. V shed 2 bases and J shed 4 bases, with 17 bases lying between them. Germline lookup yields CDR1 KGHSH and CDR2 LQKENI. CDR3 length: 17 residues.

This chain links TRBV18 with TRBJ2-2, with D tentatively TRBD2 (5 bases). The sequencing here drew on PBMCs, taken after low-dose radiotherapy plus immunotherapy. This TCR was sampled from a male donor with prostate cancer. Here the CDR3 reads CASSPNDPRGTTGELFF. CDR3 bases: TGTGCCAGCTCACCAAACGACCCACGGGGTACCACCGGGGAGCTGTTTTTT.